This entry is about one T cell receptor beta chain. Clones were sequenced by immunoSEQ multiplex PCR, and TCRdb holds only the in-frame ones, with some missing. The repertoire holds roughly 79,000 clones, with more than 75% as singletons. This specimen comes from a study of control samples from healthy donors and cancer patients. Trimming cost V 7 bases and J 4 bases, with 20 bases left between them. Per the germline V gene, CDR1 is SNHLY and CDR2 is FYNNEI. The CDR3 consists of 15 residues. The rearrangement links TRBV2 to TRBJ2-7, with D perhaps matching TRBD1 or TRBD2 (6 bases each). The specimen was blood. The TCR comes from a man aged 50 or older in good health. CDR3 in DNA: TGTGCCAGCACTTGGGGGGCAGGGCTGGGATACGAGCAGTACTTC. Translation gives CASTWGAGLGYEQYF.